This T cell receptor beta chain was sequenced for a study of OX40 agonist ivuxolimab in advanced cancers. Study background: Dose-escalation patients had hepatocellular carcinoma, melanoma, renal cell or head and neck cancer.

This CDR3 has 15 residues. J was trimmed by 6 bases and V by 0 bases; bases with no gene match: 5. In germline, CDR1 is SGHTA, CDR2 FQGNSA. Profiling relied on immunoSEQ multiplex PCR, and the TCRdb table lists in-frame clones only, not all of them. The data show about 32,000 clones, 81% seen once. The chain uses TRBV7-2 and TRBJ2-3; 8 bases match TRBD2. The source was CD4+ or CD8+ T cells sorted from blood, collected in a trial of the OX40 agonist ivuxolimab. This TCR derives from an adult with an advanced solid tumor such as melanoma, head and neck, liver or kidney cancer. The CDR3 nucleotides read TGTGCCAGCAGCTTAGCGCAGGGCGGGGGGGATACGCAGTATTTT. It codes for CASSLAQGGGDTQYF.